This T cell receptor beta chain was obtained from a study of blood T cell repertoires in COVID-19. Looking at the study overall: Samples came from the United States, Italy and Spain, spanning acute and convalescent COVID-19. Sample material is recorded as cDNA or gDNA derived from T cells, B-cell-depleted T cells, or PBMCs.

The length of the CDR3 is 15 residues. V shed 3 bases, J shed 3 bases, and the junction held 1 base outside the gene matches. Germline values: CDR1 SGHRS, CDR2 YFSETQ. How the authors handled the data: The assay estimated nucleated cells by amplifying reference gene primers. Method: immunoSEQ multiplex PCR; TCRdb's copy keeps in-frame clones and lacks some. Clonal size and the V and J genes are those of that table, whereas D and trimming came from the DNA. The sample contains approximately 36,000 clones, around four fifths of which appear only once. The specimen was peripheral blood. The rearrangement joins TRBV5-1 to TRBJ2-2; 11 nucleotides align to TRBD2. This TCR was recovered from a man in his fifties with active COVID-19. The CDR3 loop is CASSSGLADTGELFF. For the CDR3, the DNA is TGCGCCAGCAGCTCGGGACTAGCGGACACCGGGGAGCTGTTTTTT. Filled out from reference TRBV5-1 and TRBJ2-2, the complete variable domain reads KAGVTQTPRYLIKTRGQQVTLSCSPISGHRSVSWYQQTPGQGLQFLFEYFSETQRNKGNFPGRFSGRQFSNSRSEMNVSTLELGDSALYLCASSSGLADTGELFFGEGSRLTVL.